These T cell receptor beta chains were read from a single sample in a study of blood T cells in healthy people across ages. A single record per CDR3 protein comes from TCRdb applying MiXCR to the 5' RACE reads. Altogether 1.5 million to 2 million distinct CDR3 sequences are present, roughly 30% being singletons, with the ten largest covering approximately 11%. The material sequenced was blood. These receptors all come from a woman younger than 45 in good health. Each CDR3 is given with its conserved first and last residue. A D gene is named only where the DNA matches it firmly. Not all rows give a size; the values are once, few, many and, for expanded clones, a class.

V gene: TRBV20-1; J gene: TRBJ2-5; clone size: NA; D gene: NA; CDR3 protein: CSAGVAGATGETQYF; CDR3 DNA: TGCAGTGCTGGTGTCGCAGGGGCTACTGGAGAGACCCAGTACTTC
V gene: TRBV21-1; J gene: TRBJ2-3; clone size: NA; D gene: NA; CDR3 protein: CASSKLAGIDTQYF; CDR3 DNA: TGTGCCAGCAGCAAACTAGCGGGGATAGATACGCAGTATTTT
V gene: TRBV5-4; J gene: TRBJ2-5; clone size: NA; D gene: NA; CDR3 protein: CASSGGGKLQETRYF; CDR3 DNA: TGTGCCAGCAGCGGAGGGGGGAAACTCCAAGAGACCCGGTACTTC
V gene: TRBV4-2; J gene: TRBJ2-3; clone size: NA; D gene: NA; CDR3 protein: CASSQEIRRGGTDTQYF; CDR3 DNA: TGTGCCAGCAGCCAAGAAATTAGGAGGGGGGGCACAGATACGCAGTATTTT
V gene: TRBV11-2; J gene: TRBJ2-7; clone size: few; D gene: NA; CDR3 protein: CASSQGRFSYEQYF; CDR3 DNA: TGTGCCAGCAGTCAGGGACGGTTTTCCTACGAGCAGTACTTC
V gene: TRBV20-1; J gene: TRBJ2-3; clone size: NA; D gene: TRBD2; CDR3 protein: CSARDSLAGGLTQYF; CDR3 DNA: TGCAGTGCTAGAGATTCCTTGGCGGGAGGCCTTACGCAGTATTTT
V gene: TRBV12-3/TRBV12-4; J gene: TRBJ2-7; clone size: NA; D gene: NA; CDR3 protein: CASSLEAVTTYEQYF; CDR3 DNA: TGTGCCAGCAGTTTAGAAGCAGTGACGACCTACGAGCAGTACTTC
V gene: TRBV5-1; J gene: TRBJ2-7; clone size: NA; D gene: NA; CDR3 protein: CASSLFGGSTYEQYF; CDR3 DNA: TGCGCCAGCAGCTTGTTCGGGGGATCGACCTACGAGCAGTACTTC
V gene: TRBV7-8; J gene: TRBJ1-1; clone size: NA; D gene: NA; CDR3 protein: CASSLALRMDTEAFF; CDR3 DNA: TGTGCCAGCAGCTTAGCGCTACGAATGGACACTGAAGCTTTCTTT
V gene: TRBV6-2/TRBV6-3; J gene: TRBJ2-7; clone size: few; D gene: NA; CDR3 protein: CASLGGEEFFSYEQYF; CDR3 DNA: TGTGCCAGCTTGGGGGGAGAGGAGTTTTTCTCCTACGAGCAGTACTTC
V gene: TRBV29-1; J gene: TRBJ2-2; clone size: few; D gene: NA; CDR3 protein: CSVETMRGNTGELFF; CDR3 DNA: TGCAGCGTTGAAACCATGCGAGGCAACACCGGGGAGCTGTTTTTT
V gene: TRBV7-6; J gene: TRBJ2-3; clone size: NA; D gene: NA; CDR3 protein: CASTGGRPADTQYF; CDR3 DNA: TGTGCCAGCACTGGGGGGAGGCCGGCAGATACGCAGTATTTT
V gene: TRBV5-1; J gene: TRBJ1-6; clone size: NA; D gene: NA; CDR3 protein: CASSRGRKNSPLHF; CDR3 DNA: TGCGCCAGCAGCAGGGGACGGAAAAATTCACCCCTCCACTTT
V gene: TRBV4-2; J gene: TRBJ2-3; clone size: NA; D gene: TRBD2; CDR3 protein: CASSQTRGASGSNLATDTQYF; CDR3 DNA: TGTGCCAGCAGCCAAACCCGCGGGGCTAGCGGGAGCAACCTAGCCACAGATACGCAGTATTTT
V gene: TRBV7-6; J gene: TRBJ1-2; clone size: NA; D gene: TRBD1; CDR3 protein: CACSSTTGVGGYTF; CDR3 DNA: TGTGCCTGCAGCTCCACCACAGGGGTGGGGGGCTACACCTTC
V gene: TRBV4-2; J gene: TRBJ1-1; clone size: NA; D gene: TRBD1; CDR3 protein: CASSPGRDRDTEAFF; CDR3 DNA: TGTGCCAGCAGCCCGGGACGTGACAGGGACACTGAAGCTTTCTTT
V gene: TRBV3-1; J gene: TRBJ1-5; clone size: NA; D gene: NA; CDR3 protein: CASSQGPAHQPQHF; CDR3 DNA: TGTGCCAGCAGCCAGGGACCAGCCCATCAGCCCCAGCATTTT
V gene: TRBV28; J gene: TRBJ2-1; clone size: few; D gene: NA; CDR3 protein: CASSPNIGGPHNEQFF; CDR3 DNA: TGTGCCAGCAGTCCGAACATCGGGGGACCGCACAATGAGCAGTTCTTC
V gene: TRBV3-1; J gene: TRBJ2-1; clone size: NA; D gene: TRBD2; CDR3 protein: CASSQAHLAGDLRQFF; CDR3 DNA: TGTGCCAGCAGCCAAGCGCACCTAGCGGGGGATCTGCGTCAGTTCTTC
V gene: TRBV7-9; J gene: TRBJ2-2; clone size: NA; D gene: NA; CDR3 protein: CASSPWAGTNSGELFF; CDR3 DNA: TGTGCCAGCAGCCCGTGGGCCGGGACAAATTCCGGGGAGCTGTTTTTT
V gene: TRBV14; J gene: TRBJ2-3; clone size: NA; D gene: NA; CDR3 protein: CASSQDRGALDTQYF; CDR3 DNA: TGTGCCAGCAGCCAAGATAGAGGGGCCCTAGATACGCAGTATTTT
V gene: TRBV5-1; J gene: TRBJ1-5; clone size: many; D gene: TRBD1; CDR3 protein: CASSVGTGNQPQHF; CDR3 DNA: TGCGCCAGCAGCGTGGGGACAGGCAATCAGCCCCAGCATTTT
V gene: TRBV28; J gene: TRBJ2-3; clone size: many; D gene: NA; CDR3 protein: CASLALSTDTQYF; CDR3 DNA: TGTGCCAGCCTAGCTCTGAGCACAGATACGCAGTATTTT
V gene: TRBV6-6; J gene: TRBJ2-1; clone size: NA; D gene: NA; CDR3 protein: CASTRDHNEQFF; CDR3 DNA: TGTGCCAGCACCCGGGACCACAATGAGCAGTTCTTC
V gene: TRBV6-6; J gene: TRBJ2-3; clone size: NA; D gene: NA; CDR3 protein: CASSYRAGDTQYF; CDR3 DNA: TGTGCCAGCAGTTACCGGGCAGGAGATACGCAGTATTTT
V gene: TRBV29-1; J gene: TRBJ1-2; clone size: few; D gene: NA; CDR3 protein: CSVHFGGPLDYGYTF; CDR3 DNA: TGCAGCGTTCACTTTGGGGGACCCCTTGACTATGGCTACACCTTC
V gene: TRBV6-2/TRBV6-3; J gene: TRBJ2-7; clone size: NA; D gene: NA; CDR3 protein: CANSHNYEQYF; CDR3 DNA: TGTGCCAACAGCCATAACTACGAGCAGTACTTC
V gene: TRBV27; J gene: TRBJ1-4; clone size: few; D gene: NA; CDR3 protein: CASSLSDGGEKLFF; CDR3 DNA: TGTGCCAGCAGTTTATCGGATGGGGGTGAAAAACTGTTTTTT
V gene: TRBV18; J gene: TRBJ2-7; clone size: NA; D gene: NA; CDR3 protein: CASSPSQGISYEQYF; CDR3 DNA: TGTGCCAGCTCACCAAGTCAGGGAATCTCCTACGAGCAGTACTTC